Listed below are T cell receptor beta chains from one sample, sequenced in a study of cytomegalovirus exposure and HLA in healthy donors. Repertoires were generated with immunoSEQ multiplex PCR, while TCRdb's copy carries only in-frame clones and drops some. The top ten clones hold 1% to 1.5% of a sample with some 250,000 clones, roughly 86% of them seen once. Sequencing was performed on PBMCs. The receptors come from a woman younger than 45 in good health and CMV-seropositive. Both conserved end residues are part of each CDR3. The D gene is left open where the match is weak. Some rows mark clone size as missing; the rest say once, few, many or name a class of expanded clone.

j_call: TRBJ2-5; clone_size: -; v_call: TRBV6-1; d_call: -; cdr3_nt: TGTGCCAGCAGCCCCTTCACCGAGAGGGATGAGACCCAGTACTTC; cdr3_aa: CASSPFTERDETQYF
j_call: TRBJ1-1; clone_size: -; v_call: TRBV28; d_call: -; cdr3_nt: TGTGCCAGCAGTTGGGACACGTTGACGAACACTGAAGCTTTCTTT; cdr3_aa: CASSWDTLTNTEAFF
j_call: TRBJ1-4; clone_size: -; v_call: TRBV5-1; d_call: -; cdr3_nt: TGCGCCAGCAGCTTGGACAGTGAAAAACTGTTTTTT; cdr3_aa: CASSLDSEKLFF
j_call: TRBJ2-5; clone_size: many; v_call: TRBV7-3; d_call: -; cdr3_nt: TGTGCCAGCAGCCCGCGGGCCCCACAGCCTCCTGAAGAGACCCAGTACTTC; cdr3_aa: CASSPRAPQPPEETQYF
j_call: TRBJ1-5; clone_size: -; v_call: TRBV18; d_call: TRBD1; cdr3_nt: TGTGCCAGCTCACCATACACAGGGGGGAATCAGCCCCAGCATTTT; cdr3_aa: CASSPYTGGNQPQHF
j_call: TRBJ2-4; clone_size: -; v_call: TRBV6-1; d_call: -; cdr3_nt: TGTGCCAGCAGTGAAGGGGGCGCGGACAAAAACATTCAGTACTTC; cdr3_aa: CASSEGGADKNIQYF
j_call: TRBJ1-4; clone_size: -; v_call: TRBV11-3; d_call: -; cdr3_nt: TGTGCCAGCAGCTGTCCAGGGTGTGAAAAACTGTTTTTT; cdr3_aa: CASSCPGCEKLFF
j_call: TRBJ2-7; clone_size: -; v_call: TRBV7-9; d_call: TRBD2; cdr3_nt: TGTGCCAGCAGCTTAGACGGGACTAGCGAGCAGTACTTC; cdr3_aa: CASSLDGTSEQYF
j_call: TRBJ2-5; clone_size: -; v_call: TRBV2; d_call: TRBD1; cdr3_nt: TGTGCCAGCATTCCGAAGCAGGGCAGGGGGCAAGAGACCCAGTACTTC; cdr3_aa: CASIPKQGRGQETQYF
j_call: TRBJ2-1; clone_size: few; v_call: TRBV18; d_call: TRBD2; cdr3_nt: TGTGCCAGCTCACCACAAGGCGGGAGCTCCTACAATGAGCAGTTCTTC; cdr3_aa: CASSPQGGSSYNEQFF
j_call: TRBJ1-2; clone_size: -; v_call: TRBV9; d_call: -; cdr3_nt: TGTGCCAGCAGCGTAGGTGAAGGGGCGCTATTTGGCTACACCTTC; cdr3_aa: CASSVGEGALFGYTF
j_call: TRBJ1-2; clone_size: -; v_call: TRBV7-9; d_call: -; cdr3_nt: TGTGCCAGCAGCTTAGGCGGGGGGCCAGATGGCTACACCTTC; cdr3_aa: CASSLGGGPDGYTF
j_call: TRBJ2-5; clone_size: -; v_call: TRBV5-1; d_call: -; cdr3_nt: TGCGCCAGCAGCCCAGGACTAGGGGGGACCCAGTACTTC; cdr3_aa: CASSPGLGGTQYF
j_call: TRBJ1-1; clone_size: few; v_call: TRBV5-6; d_call: -; cdr3_nt: TGTGCCAGCAGCTTTGACGGGATCGGAACTGAAGCTTTCTTT; cdr3_aa: CASSFDGIGTEAFF
j_call: TRBJ1-2; clone_size: -; v_call: TRBV14; d_call: TRBD1; cdr3_nt: TGTGCCAGCAGCCAGACAGGGGCCTATGGCTACACCTTC; cdr3_aa: CASSQTGAYGYTF
j_call: TRBJ1-2; clone_size: once; v_call: TRBV6-1; d_call: -; cdr3_nt: TGTGCCAGCAGTCCCCCTGGAGAGGCTAACTATGGCTACACCTTC; cdr3_aa: CASSPPGEANYGYTF
j_call: TRBJ2-4; clone_size: -; v_call: TRBV19; d_call: TRBD1; cdr3_nt: TGTGCCAGTAGTATTGGACAGGGGGACTCAAAAAACATTCAGTACTTC; cdr3_aa: CASSIGQGDSKNIQYF
j_call: TRBJ2-7; clone_size: -; v_call: TRBV5-1; d_call: TRBD1; cdr3_nt: TGCGCCAGCAGCCCGGGACAGAACTACGAGCAGTACTTC; cdr3_aa: CASSPGQNYEQYF
j_call: TRBJ1-5; clone_size: -; v_call: TRBV5-1; d_call: TRBD1; cdr3_nt: TGCGCCAGCAGCCAACAGGGGGGAGGCAATCAGCCCCAGCATTTT; cdr3_aa: CASSQQGGGNQPQHF
j_call: TRBJ2-4; clone_size: -; v_call: TRBV2; d_call: -; cdr3_nt: TGTGCCAGCATGAGAACCGAAGCCAAAAACATTCAGTACTTC; cdr3_aa: CASMRTEAKNIQYF
j_call: TRBJ2-1; clone_size: -; v_call: TRBV7-3; d_call: TRBD1; cdr3_nt: TGTGCCAGCAGCTTACACGATACAGGGGAACCAGGCAATGAGCAGTTCTTC; cdr3_aa: CASSLHDTGEPGNEQFF
j_call: TRBJ2-1; clone_size: -; v_call: TRBV27; d_call: -; cdr3_nt: TGTGCCAGCAGTTTAACCCCCCACAACAATGAGCAGTTCTTC; cdr3_aa: CASSLTPHNNEQFF
j_call: TRBJ2-3; clone_size: -; v_call: TRBV28; d_call: TRBD1; cdr3_nt: TGTGCCAGCACCCCGCGGGACAGGGGTCGGGGCATCAAGCAGTATTTT; cdr3_aa: CASTPRDRGRGIKQYF
j_call: TRBJ1-2; clone_size: -; v_call: TRBV6-1; d_call: -; cdr3_nt: TGTGCCAGCAGTGAAAGAGACAGTTCCAACTATGGCTACACCTTC; cdr3_aa: CASSERDSSNYGYTF
j_call: TRBJ2-7; clone_size: -; v_call: TRBV5-6; d_call: -; cdr3_nt: TGTGCCAGCAGCTTGGGATTTTCTGGCGGGACGGCCTACGAGCAGTACTTC; cdr3_aa: CASSLGFSGGTAYEQYF
j_call: TRBJ2-5; clone_size: -; v_call: TRBV29-1; d_call: -; cdr3_nt: TGCAGCGTTGTTGAGGGAGTAGAGACCCAGTACTTC; cdr3_aa: CSVVEGVETQYF
j_call: TRBJ1-1; clone_size: -; v_call: TRBV6-5; d_call: TRBD1; cdr3_nt: TGTGCCAGCAGTTACTCGGGGACAGGGGGGACTGAAGCTTTCTTT; cdr3_aa: CASSYSGTGGTEAFF
j_call: TRBJ1-2; clone_size: -; v_call: TRBV19; d_call: TRBD1; cdr3_nt: TGTGCCAGTAGTAGACAGGGCAATGGCTACACCTTC; cdr3_aa: CASSRQGNGYTF
j_call: TRBJ1-2; clone_size: -; v_call: TRBV30; d_call: TRBD1; cdr3_nt: TGTGCCTGGGATACAGGGGGTTTTCATGGCTACACCTTC; cdr3_aa: CAWDTGGFHGYTF
j_call: TRBJ2-3; clone_size: -; v_call: TRBV28; d_call: -; cdr3_nt: TGTGCCAGCAGTGAAGCGGGACATACAGATACGCAGTATTTT; cdr3_aa: CASSEAGHTDTQYF
j_call: TRBJ2-7; clone_size: -; v_call: TRBV27; d_call: TRBD1; cdr3_nt: TGTGCCAGCAGTTCCGGGACAGGGTTGTTACAGTACTTC; cdr3_aa: CASSSGTGLLQYF
j_call: TRBJ1-1; clone_size: -; v_call: TRBV28; d_call: -; cdr3_nt: TGTGCCAGCCGGAATCCGGGACAAGTGAACACTGAAGCTTTCTTT; cdr3_aa: CASRNPGQVNTEAFF
j_call: TRBJ1-1; clone_size: -; v_call: TRBV27; d_call: -; cdr3_nt: TGTGCCAGCAGTTTGTCTTGGGGGCTCGTTGGGACTGAAGCTTTCTTT; cdr3_aa: CASSLSWGLVGTEAFF
j_call: TRBJ1-2; clone_size: -; v_call: TRBV6-5; d_call: TRBD1; cdr3_nt: TGTGCCAGCAGGGAAACAGGGGGACTAAACTATGGCTACACCTTC; cdr3_aa: CASRETGGLNYGYTF
j_call: TRBJ2-3; clone_size: -; v_call: TRBV2; d_call: TRBD2; cdr3_nt: TGTGCCAGCAGGGCCCTGTCTAGCGGGAGGAGGCGATTTACAGATACGCAGTATTTT; cdr3_aa: CASRALSSGRRRFTDTQYF
j_call: TRBJ1-2; clone_size: -; v_call: TRBV6-1; d_call: -; cdr3_nt: TGTGCCAGCAGTGAAACATTCGGGGGAACTAACTATGGCTACACCTTC; cdr3_aa: CASSETFGGTNYGYTF
j_call: TRBJ2-7; clone_size: -; v_call: TRBV29-1; d_call: TRBD1; cdr3_nt: TGCAGCGTTGATTTCGAAGGACAGGGGCCCTACGAGCAGTACTTC; cdr3_aa: CSVDFEGQGPYEQYF
j_call: TRBJ2-2; clone_size: -; v_call: TRBV21-1; d_call: -; cdr3_nt: TGTGCCAGCAGCACATCTTCCGGACAGGTGGGGACCGGGGAGCTGTTTTTT; cdr3_aa: CASSTSSGQVGTGELFF